The sequence of this T cell receptor (beta chain) was determined in a study of graft-versus-host responses after intestinal transplantation. The overall study: In this cohort, recipients had multivisceral, liver-intestinal, or isolated intestinal transplants. Recipients across the board were started on anti-thymocyte globulin induction, then kept on tacrolimus and steroids for two to four years. Findings and caveats of the study: HvG clone declines early post-transplant were associated with peak circulating GvH levels. GvH clones were identified in recipient marrow, with some first appearing in ileum or blood.

Worth noting for this clone: The antigen remains undetermined.

The CDR3 sequence is 17 residues long. Trimming removed 5 bases from V and 0 bases from J, with 14 bases in between. Germline V gives CDR1 MGHRA, CDR2 YSYEKL. This table comes from immunoSEQ multiplex PCR, and its TCRdb copy is limited to in-frame clones, with some not included. Among over 85,000 clones listed, about 93% were seen once. The TCR originated in a human donor who received an intestinal transplant. The sample here was unstimulated CD8+ T cells sorted from spleen or lymph node cells, taken before intestinal transplant. The chain couples TRBV4-1 to TRBJ2-6; D might be TRBD1 (6 bases). The CDR3 loop reads CASSTGGSYSGANVLTF. The CDR3 DNA is TGCGCCAGCAGCACTGGGGGCTCTTACTCTGGGGCCAACGTCCTGACTTTC.